This T cell receptor (beta chain) came from a study of shared clonotypes between healthy human individuals (dated by TCRdb to about 2020). Regarding the research as a whole: The cohort included a few men and a couple of women between 18 and 49 years of age. Libraries were prepared and TCR repertoires were sequenced by different laboratories using diverse techniques, in order to increase sequencing depth and limit assay-specific biases. Each donor's leukapheresis produced roughly between about 0.9 and 9.5 billion PBMCs. To estimate repertoire size and how much clonotypes are shared between individuals, the study performed deep sequencing of blood TCR repertoires from five healthy adults. For each donor, CD4 naive and CD4 memory were each run on three plates, CD8 naive on two plates, and CD8 memory on one plate. Beyond this particular receptor, the publication reports: The genetic and exposure-history diversity represented was limited by the small number of donors. Pairwise subsampling led to the expectation that sequencing depth would affect the degree of clonotype sharing among donors. Compared with non-shared clonotypes, the clonotypes found in all four sorted-subset donors had higher generation probabilities. Sampling was limited to blood, and TCR repertoires in tissue likely differ from TCR repertoires in blood. Across a handful of donors, approximately 4.9% of naive CD4, 3% to 4% of naive CD8, about 2.3% of memory CD4, and 0.3% to 0.45% of memory CD8 clonotypes were shared. Even with the large sequencing depth, rarefaction of the sorted-subset datasets indicated that sequencing was incomplete. Naive subsets generally had larger estimated clonotype richness than memory subsets.

Cut back by 3 bases and 3 bases, the V and J ends lie 3 bases apart. For CDR1 and CDR2, the germline V gene (reference sequence) lists SEHNR and FQNEAQ. From its cysteine to its phenylalanine, the CDR3 spans 11 amino acids. The sequence is cut down to CDR3 DNA, 33 bases in frame from base 1. Remarks on this clone: Its antigen specificity is not known. Per-base quality was not reported, and no clone a single base away is much larger than it.

Using the deep immunoSEQ assay, multiplex PCR amplified TCR CDR3 regions from genomic DNA. Extracted genomic DNA from each cell subset was spread evenly across all wells of several immunoSEQ 96-well plates, with each plate serving as a replicate. For sorted subsets, about 0.2 ug genomic DNA, equal to tens of thousands of T cell genomes, was loaded into each replicate PCR. Purified libraries were quantified with a Qubit 3.0 fluorometer, sized on a Bioanalyzer 2100, and re-quantified with the KAPA Library Quantification kit. A separate single-read 150-cycle Illumina NextSeq 550 flow cell was used to sequence each immunoSEQ 96-well plate. As for the authors' bioinformatics: Because the immunoSEQ output included only junctional sequences and no quality scores, the filtering could not be the same as the filtering used for full-length reads. Sequences were annotated with PyIR, a Python wrapper for IgBLAST v1.9, using IMGT germline references to assign V/J genes and CDR3. Reads were filtered out if the reads had weak V/J assignments (E-value above 1e-6), no CDR3, stop codons, out-of-frame junctions, or ambiguous translated residues. V3J clonotypes were defined as sequences sharing the same inferred V gene, J gene, and CDR3 amino acid sequence. The percentage overlap between two repertoires was calculated by dividing the number of shared unique clonotypes by the size of the smaller repertoire. RTK rarefaction, the Chao1 estimator, and Recon v2.1 estimates of unobserved clonotypes were used to assess repertoire richness. Generation probabilities for all TCRbeta clonotypes obtained by the gDNA method from four donors were computed using OLGA. The clones in this table, taken by TCRdb from immuneACCESS, are in-frame only. Not every clone is retained; where verified, under half of the shortfall comes from an unresolved V gene, and the cause of the rest is unknown. V and J calls and clone size are copied from that table; D and trimming were computed from the DNA. This sample has some 800,000 clones in its table, and 92% of those were observed once. The ten biggest clones cover around 24% of the sample.

CD8 naive samples were obtained by positive selection for CCR7 among CD45RO-negative cells, yielding a CD45RA+CCR7+ population from which TemRA cells were excluded. The donors were healthy, HIV-negative adults with no recently reported acute infections or vaccinations. All donors were Caucasian adults living in Nashville, Tennessee, USA. Blood was collected by leukapheresis, and PBMCs were isolated by Ficoll-Histopaque density gradient centrifugation and then cryopreserved in liquid nitrogen vapor phase. Analytical flow cytometry was used to check the purity and quantity of every magnetically sorted T cell population. Genomic DNA was isolated from each sorted fraction and quantified by UV absorbance on a Nanodrop 2000c.

The sequence links TRBV7-9 to TRBJ2-7; the D gene is not confidently resolved. The sequence came from a man aged 30-40 years in good health. Sample: naive CD8+ T cells sorted from blood. The cell subset or site label for this specimen denotes: CD45RA+CCR7+. The DNA sequence reads TGTGCCAGCAGCTTCGTCTACGAGCAGTACTTC. Its translation reads: CASSFVYEQYF.